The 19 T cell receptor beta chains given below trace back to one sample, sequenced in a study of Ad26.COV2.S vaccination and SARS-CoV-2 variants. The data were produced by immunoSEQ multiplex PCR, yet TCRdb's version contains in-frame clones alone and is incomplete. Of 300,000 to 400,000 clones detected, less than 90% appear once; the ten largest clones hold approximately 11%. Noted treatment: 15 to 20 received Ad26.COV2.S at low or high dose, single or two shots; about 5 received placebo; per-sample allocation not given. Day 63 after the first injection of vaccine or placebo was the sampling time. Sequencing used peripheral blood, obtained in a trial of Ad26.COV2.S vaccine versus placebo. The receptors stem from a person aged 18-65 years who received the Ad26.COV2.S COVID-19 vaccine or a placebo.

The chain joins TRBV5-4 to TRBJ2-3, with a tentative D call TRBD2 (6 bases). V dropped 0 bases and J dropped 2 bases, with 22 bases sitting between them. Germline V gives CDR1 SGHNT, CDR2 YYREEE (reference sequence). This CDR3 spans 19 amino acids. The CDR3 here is CASSLAPAMPGGFTDTQYF. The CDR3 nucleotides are TGTGCCAGCAGCTTGGCCCCAGCAATGCCCGGGGGATTCACAGATACGCAGTATTTT. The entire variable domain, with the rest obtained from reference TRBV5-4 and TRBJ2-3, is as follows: ETGVTQSPTHLIKTRGQQVTLRCSSQSGHNTVSWYQQALGQGPQFIFQYYREEENGRGNFPPRFSGLQFPNYSSELNVNALELDDSALYLCASSLAPAMPGGFTDTQYFGPGTRLTVL.

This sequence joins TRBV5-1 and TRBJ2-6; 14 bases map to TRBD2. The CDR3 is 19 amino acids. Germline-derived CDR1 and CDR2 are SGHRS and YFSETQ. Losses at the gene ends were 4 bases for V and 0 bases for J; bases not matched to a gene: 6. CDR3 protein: CASSPGLAGGHSGANVLTF. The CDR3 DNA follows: TGCGCCAGCAGCCCAGGACTAGCGGGGGGCCACTCTGGGGCCAACGTCCTGACTTTC. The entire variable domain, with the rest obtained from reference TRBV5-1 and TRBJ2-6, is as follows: KAGVTQTPRYLIKTRGQQVTLSCSPISGHRSVSWYQQTPGQGLQFLFEYFSETQRNKGNFPGRFSGRQFSNSRSEMNVSTLELGDSALYLCASSPGLAGGHSGANVLTFGAGSRLTVL.

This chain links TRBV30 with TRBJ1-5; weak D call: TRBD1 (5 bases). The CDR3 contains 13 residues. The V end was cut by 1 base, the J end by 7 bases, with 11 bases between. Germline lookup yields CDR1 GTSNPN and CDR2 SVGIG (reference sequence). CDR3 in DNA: TGTGCCTGGAGTGAGCAGGGCGCACAGCCCCAGCATTTT. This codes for CAWSEQGAQPQHF.

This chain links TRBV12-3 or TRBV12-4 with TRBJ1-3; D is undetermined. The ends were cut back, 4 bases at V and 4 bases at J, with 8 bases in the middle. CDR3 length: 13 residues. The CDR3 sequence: CASSWRSGNTIYF. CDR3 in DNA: TGTGCCAGCAGTTGGCGCTCCGGAAACACCATATATTTT.

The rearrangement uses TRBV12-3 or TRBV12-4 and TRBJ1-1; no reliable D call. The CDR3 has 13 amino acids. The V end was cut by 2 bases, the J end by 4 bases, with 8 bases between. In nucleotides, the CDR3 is TGTGCCAGCAGTTTACGAGCGAGCACTGAAGCTTTCTTT. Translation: CASSLRASTEAFF.

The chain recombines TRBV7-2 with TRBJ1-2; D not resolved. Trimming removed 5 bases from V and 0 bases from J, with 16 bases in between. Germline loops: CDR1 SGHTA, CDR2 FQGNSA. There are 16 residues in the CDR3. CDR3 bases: TGTGCCAGCAGCCCCGGGCCGGGAGTCGCTAACTATGGCTACACCTTC. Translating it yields CASSPGPGVANYGYTF.

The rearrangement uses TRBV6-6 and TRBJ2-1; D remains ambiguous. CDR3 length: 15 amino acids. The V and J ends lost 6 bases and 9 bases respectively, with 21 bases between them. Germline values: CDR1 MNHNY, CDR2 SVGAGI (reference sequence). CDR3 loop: CASSLTPLERSEQFF. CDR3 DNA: TGTGCCAGCAGCTTGACTCCGCTAGAGAGAAGTGAGCAGTTCTTC.

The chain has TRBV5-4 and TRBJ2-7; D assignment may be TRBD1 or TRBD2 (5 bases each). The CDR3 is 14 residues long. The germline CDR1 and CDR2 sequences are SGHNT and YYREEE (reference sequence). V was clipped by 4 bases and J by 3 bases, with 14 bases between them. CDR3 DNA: TGTGCCAGCAGCCTGAGGGACGGATTCTACGAGCAGTACTTC. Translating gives CASSLRDGFYEQYF.

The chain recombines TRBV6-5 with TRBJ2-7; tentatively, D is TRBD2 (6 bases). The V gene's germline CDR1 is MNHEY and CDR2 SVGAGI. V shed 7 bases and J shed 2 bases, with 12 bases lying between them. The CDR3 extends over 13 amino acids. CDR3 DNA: TGTGCCAGCACTAGCGCAAAAGCCTACGAGCAGTACTTC. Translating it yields CASTSAKAYEQYF.

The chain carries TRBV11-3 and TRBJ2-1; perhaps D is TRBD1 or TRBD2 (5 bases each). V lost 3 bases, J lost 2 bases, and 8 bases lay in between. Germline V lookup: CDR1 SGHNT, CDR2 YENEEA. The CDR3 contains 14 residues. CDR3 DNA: TGTGCCAGCAGCTTTGAGGGGCCCTACAATGAGCAGTTCTTC. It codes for CASSFEGPYNEQFF.

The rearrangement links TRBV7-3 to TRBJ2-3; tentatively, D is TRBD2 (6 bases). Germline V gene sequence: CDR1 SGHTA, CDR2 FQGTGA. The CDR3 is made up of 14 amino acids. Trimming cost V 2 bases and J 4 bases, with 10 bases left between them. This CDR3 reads CASSLGGSSDTQYF. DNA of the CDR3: TGTGCCAGCAGCTTAGGGGGGAGCTCAGATACGCAGTATTTT. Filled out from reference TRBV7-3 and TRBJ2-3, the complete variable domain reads GAGVSQTPSNKVTEKGKYVELRCDPISGHTALYWYRQSLGQGPEFLIYFQGTGAADDSGLPNDRFFAVRPEGSVSTLKIQRTERGDSAVYLCASSLGGSSDTQYFGPGTRLTVL.

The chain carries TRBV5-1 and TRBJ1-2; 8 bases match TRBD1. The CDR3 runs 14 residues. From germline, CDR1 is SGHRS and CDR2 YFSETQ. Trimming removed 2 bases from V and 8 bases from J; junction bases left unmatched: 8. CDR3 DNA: TGCGCCAGCAGCTTAACCGGACAGGGAGGCGGCTACACCTTC. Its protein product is CASSLTGQGGGYTF.

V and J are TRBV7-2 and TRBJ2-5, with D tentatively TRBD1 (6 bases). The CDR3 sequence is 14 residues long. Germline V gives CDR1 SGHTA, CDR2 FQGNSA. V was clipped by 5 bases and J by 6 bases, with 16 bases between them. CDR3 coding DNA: TGTGCCAGCAGCCCCGGACAGCCTGTAAAGACCCAGTACTTC. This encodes CASSPGQPVKTQYF.

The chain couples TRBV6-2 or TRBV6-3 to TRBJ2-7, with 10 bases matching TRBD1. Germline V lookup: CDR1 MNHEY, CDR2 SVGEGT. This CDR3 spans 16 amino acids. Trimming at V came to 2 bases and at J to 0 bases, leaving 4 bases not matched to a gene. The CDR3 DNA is TGTGCCAGCAGTTACCGCCGGACAGGGGGCTCCTACGAGCAGTACTTC. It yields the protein CASSYRRTGGSYEQYF.

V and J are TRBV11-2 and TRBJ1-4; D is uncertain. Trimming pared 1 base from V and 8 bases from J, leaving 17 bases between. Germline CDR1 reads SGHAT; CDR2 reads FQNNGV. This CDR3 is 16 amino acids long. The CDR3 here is CASSLGTPSWGEKLFF. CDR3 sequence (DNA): TGTGCCAGCAGCTTAGGTACCCCCAGCTGGGGAGAAAAACTGTTTTTT.

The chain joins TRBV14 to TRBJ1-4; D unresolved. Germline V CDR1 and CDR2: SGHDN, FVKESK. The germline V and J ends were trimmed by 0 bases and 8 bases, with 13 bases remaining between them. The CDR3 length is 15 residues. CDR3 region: CASSQDLGSGEKLFF. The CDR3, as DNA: TGTGCCAGCAGCCAAGATTTAGGGTCGGGAGAAAAACTGTTTTTT.

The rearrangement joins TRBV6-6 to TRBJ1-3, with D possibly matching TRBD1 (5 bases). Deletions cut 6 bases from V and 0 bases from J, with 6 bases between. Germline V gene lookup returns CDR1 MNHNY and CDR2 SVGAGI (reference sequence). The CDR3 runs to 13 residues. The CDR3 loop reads CASRTVSGNTIYF. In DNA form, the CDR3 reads TGTGCCAGCAGGACAGTCTCTGGAAACACCATATATTTT.

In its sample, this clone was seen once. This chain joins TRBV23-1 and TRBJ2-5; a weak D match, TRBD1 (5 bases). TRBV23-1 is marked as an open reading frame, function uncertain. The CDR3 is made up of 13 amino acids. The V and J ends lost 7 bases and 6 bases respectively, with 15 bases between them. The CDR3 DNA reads TGCGCCAGCATTCAGGGAATTGGGAAGACCCAGTACTTC. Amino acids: CASIQGIGKTQYF.

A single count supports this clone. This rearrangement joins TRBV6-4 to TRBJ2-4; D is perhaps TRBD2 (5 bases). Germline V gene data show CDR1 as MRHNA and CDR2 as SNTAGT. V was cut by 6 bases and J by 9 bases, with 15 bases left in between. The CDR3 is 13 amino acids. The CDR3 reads CASSQRPRGIQYF. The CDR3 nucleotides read TGTGCCAGCAGCCAGCGCCCCCGGGGCATTCAGTACTTC.